These 7 T cell receptor beta chains were sequenced from one sample in a study of cytotoxic CD8 clonotypes in ibrutinib-treated CLL. The table came from immunoSEQ multiplex PCR; TCRdb's copy has only in-frame clones and leaves some out. The table lists tens of thousands of clones, over 60% of them singletons. This sample comprised PBMCs, obtained after 12 months of ibrutinib treatment. Receptors were obtained from a human donor with chronic lymphocytic leukemia.

The chain links TRBV7-9 to TRBJ2-3; 9 bases are shared with TRBD2. Germline CDR1 reads SEHNR; CDR2 reads FQNEAQ (reference sequence). Trimming removed 5 bases from V and 4 bases from J; junction bases left unmatched: 10. The CDR3 totals 16 residues. The CDR3 nucleotides are TGTGCCAGCAGCCACCCCGCGGGAGGGGGTGCAGATACGCAGTATTTT. Its protein is CASSHPAGGGADTQYF.

CDR3 protein: CASSPGLAGDEQYF. For the CDR3, the DNA is TGTGCCAGCAGCCCTGGACTAGCGGGAGACGAGCAGTACTTC. The V call is TRBV5-4, the J call TRBJ2-7; 13 nucleotides agree with TRBD2. Per the germline V gene, CDR1 is SGHNT and CDR2 is YYREEE (reference sequence). The J segment lost 5 bases and the V segment lost 4 bases, leaving 3 bases of the junction unmatched. The CDR3 is 14 residues long.

This chain joins TRBV10-2 and TRBJ1-1; 7 nucleotides line up with TRBD1. Trimming removed 7 bases from V and 0 bases from J; junction bases left unmatched: 8. The CDR3 covers 15 residues. CDR1 and CDR2 from the germline V gene are WSHSY and SAAADI. CDR3 region: CASTRTTGMNTEAFF. Here the CDR3 DNA reads TGCGCCAGCACCAGAACGACAGGGATGAACACTGAAGCTTTCTTT.

The CDR3 is CASSLKGGRVNEQYF. CDR3 coding DNA: TGTGCCAGCAGTTTAAAGGGCGGCAGGGTCAACGAGCAGTACTTC. The rearrangement uses TRBV28 and TRBJ2-7; D is perhaps TRBD1 (5 bases). Between the trimmed V and J ends, which lost 2 bases and 5 bases, there was a span of 16 bases. The CDR3 runs 15 residues. Germline assignment: CDR1 MDHEN and CDR2 SYDVKM.

The chain joins TRBV28 to TRBJ1-5; D is unclear. CDR1 MDHEN and CDR2 SYDVKM come from the germline V gene. The CDR3 runs to 14 residues. Trimming pared 8 bases from V and 4 bases from J, leaving 15 bases between. CDR3 sequence reads: CASGSNGVNQPQHF. Here the CDR3 DNA reads TGTGCCAGCGGAAGTAACGGGGTAAATCAGCCCCAGCATTTT.

The rearrangement uses TRBV27 and TRBJ2-7, with D uncertain. V lost 2 bases and J 0 bases, leaving 11 bases between the germline ends. Germline CDR1 and CDR2: MNHEY and SMNVEV (reference sequence). The CDR3 has 15 residues. The CDR3 loop reads CASSLLARDSYEQYF. The CDR3, as DNA: TGTGCCAGCAGTTTACTCGCTAGGGACTCCTACGAGCAGTACTTC.

DNA for the CDR3: TGTGCCAGCAGCTTAGATGAAAGGCAGTATTTTTTCAATCAGCCCCAGCATTTT. Amino acid sequence: CASSLDERQYFFNQPQHF. V gene TRBV11-3 combines with J gene TRBJ1-5, with no clear D. The germline V gene has CDR1 SGHNT and CDR2 YENEEA. This CDR3 is 18 amino acids long. Trimming shortened V by 0 bases and J by 3 bases, and 18 bases separated the two germline ends.